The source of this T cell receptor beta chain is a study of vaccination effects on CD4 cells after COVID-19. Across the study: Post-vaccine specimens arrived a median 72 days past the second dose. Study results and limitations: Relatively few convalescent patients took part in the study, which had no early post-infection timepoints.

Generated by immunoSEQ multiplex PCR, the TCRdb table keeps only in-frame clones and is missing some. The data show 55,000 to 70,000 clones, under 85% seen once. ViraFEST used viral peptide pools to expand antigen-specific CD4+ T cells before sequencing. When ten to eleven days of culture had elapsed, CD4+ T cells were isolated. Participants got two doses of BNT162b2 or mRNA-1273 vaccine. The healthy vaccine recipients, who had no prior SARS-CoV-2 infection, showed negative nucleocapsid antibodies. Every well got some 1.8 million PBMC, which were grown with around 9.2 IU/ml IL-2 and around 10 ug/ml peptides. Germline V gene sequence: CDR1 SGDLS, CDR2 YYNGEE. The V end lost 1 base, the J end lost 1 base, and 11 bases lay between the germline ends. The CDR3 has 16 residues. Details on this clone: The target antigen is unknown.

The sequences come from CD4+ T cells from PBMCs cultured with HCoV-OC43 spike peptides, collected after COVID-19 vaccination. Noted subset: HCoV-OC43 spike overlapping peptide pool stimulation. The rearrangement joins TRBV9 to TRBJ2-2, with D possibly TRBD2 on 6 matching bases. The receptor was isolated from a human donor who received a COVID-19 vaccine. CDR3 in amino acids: CASSVLVGGNTGELFF. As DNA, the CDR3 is TGTGCCAGCAGCGTATTGGTGGGGGGGAACACCGGGGAGCTGTTTTTT.